The rows below give T cell receptor beta chains drawn from one sample of a study of cytomegalovirus exposure and HLA in healthy donors. The repertoire was sequenced with immunoSEQ multiplex PCR; TCRdb's copy has only in-frame clones and lacks some. The table lists over 150,000 clones, over 75% of them singletons. The material sequenced was PBMCs. These receptors all stem from a woman between 45 and 60 years old in good health and CMV-seropositive. CDR3s include the opening cysteine and the closing phenylalanine or tryptophan. A D gene is named only where the DNA matches it firmly. Not every row has a clone size; where given, it reads once, few, many or a size class.

>TRBD2|17|TRBJ2-3|.|TRBV19
CASSPNGGLAGIDTQYF
TGTGCCAGTAGTCCTAATGGTGGGCTAGCGGGGATAGATACGCAGTATTTT
>TRBD1|16|TRBJ2-5|.|TRBV27
CASTGQGQGSKETQYF
TGTGCCAGCACCGGACAGGGGCAGGGTAGTAAGGAGACCCAGTACTTC
>TRBD1|15|TRBJ1-4|.|TRBV5-4
CASSLDRGNGEKLFF
TGTGCCAGCAGCTTGGACAGGGGTAATGGTGAAAAACTGTTTTTT
>TRBD2|16|TRBJ2-1|once|TRBV9
CASSVVAGGPGNEQFF
TGTGCCAGCAGCGTAGTAGCGGGAGGGCCTGGCAATGAGCAGTTCTTC
>TRBD2|15|TRBJ2-7|.|TRBV5-4
CASSLASAGGFEQYF
TGTGCCAGCAGCTTGGCCTCAGCGGGAGGTTTCGAGCAGTACTTC
>.|13|TRBJ1-1|.|TRBV9
CASSFLPGTEAFF
TGTGCCAGCAGCTTCCTGCCAGGCACTGAAGCTTTCTTT
>TRBD1|16|TRBJ1-3|once|TRBV5-4
CASSLGQGISGNTIYF
TGTGCCAGCAGCCTTGGACAGGGAATCTCTGGAAACACCATATATTTT
>TRBD2|22|TRBJ2-1|.|TRBV18
CASSPALGTSGRAEGSYNEQFF
TGTGCCAGCTCACCGGCCCTTGGGACTAGCGGGAGGGCCGAAGGGTCCTACAATGAGCAGTTCTTC
>.|13|TRBJ2-1|.|TRBV5-6
CASSFDSYNEQFF
TGTGCCAGCAGCTTTGACAGCTACAATGAGCAGTTCTTC
>.|13|TRBJ1-6|.|TRBV4-2
CASSPQGHAPLHF
TGTGCCAGCAGCCCCCAGGGTCACGCACCCCTCCACTTT
>TRBD1|15|TRBJ1-3|.|TRBV5-1
CASSSGTGVGNTIYF
TGCGCCAGCAGCTCCGGGACAGGGGTCGGAAACACCATATATTTT
>TRBD1|14|TRBJ1-2|.|TRBV4-3
CASSTGQQNYGYTF
TGCGCCAGCAGCACGGGACAGCAAAACTATGGCTACACCTTC
>.|14|TRBJ2-1|once|TRBV5-1
CASSLGTLYNEQFF
TGCGCCAGCAGCTTGGGGACTTTGTACAATGAGCAGTTCTTC
>.|12|TRBJ1-1|few|TRBV9
CASRRDNTEAFF
TGTGCCAGCCGGAGAGACAACACTGAAGCTTTCTTT
>TRBD2|17|TRBJ2-3|.|TRBV7-9
CASSLPAGGGVGDTQYF
TGTGCCAGCAGCTTACCGGCCGGCGGGGGGGTGGGAGATACGCAGTATTTT
>.|13|TRBJ1-2|.|TRBV5-6
CASSRGSTYGYTF
TGTGCCAGCAGCCGGGGTTCGACCTATGGCTACACCTTC
>.|13|TRBJ2-3|.|TRBV19
CASSPGSTDTQYF
TGTGCCAGTAGTCCCGGTAGCACAGATACGCAGTATTTT
>TRBD2|16|TRBJ2-5|few|TRBV7-2
CASSLELAGGRETQYF
TGTGCCAGCAGCTTAGAGCTAGCGGGGGGGCGGGAGACCCAGTACTTC
>.|15|TRBJ1-5|few|TRBV19
CASSRGDAGNQPQHF
TGTGCCAGCAGCAGGGGCGATGCGGGCAATCAGCCCCAGCATTTT
>.|13|TRBJ1-5|.|TRBV27
CASSLGGGSRQHF
TGTGCCAGCAGCCTCGGGGGGGGCAGCCGCCAGCATTTT
>.|14|TRBJ1-2|.|TRBV18
CASSPPGQSYGYTF
TGTGCCAGCTCACCACCGGGCCAGTCGTATGGCTACACCTTC
>.|15|TRBJ2-2|.|TRBV18
CASLPAIGNTGELFF
TGTGCCAGCTTACCAGCTATTGGGAACACCGGGGAGCTGTTTTTT
>TRBD2|17|TRBJ2-3|.|TRBV19
CASLGTSGGTVTDTQYF
TGTGCCAGCCTAGGGACTAGCGGGGGGACCGTCACAGATACGCAGTATTTT
>TRBD2|15|TRBJ2-3|.|TRBV11-1
CASSLRRGTTDTQYF
TGTGCCAGCAGCTTAAGGCGGGGGACCACAGATACGCAGTATTTT
>.|15|TRBJ1-6|.|TRBV10-2
CASSSSQRGNSPLHF
TGCGCCAGCAGTTCGAGCCAACGGGGAAATTCACCCCTCCACTTT
>TRBD2|17|TRBJ2-3|.|TRBV11-2
CAIGLAGREAATDTQYF
TGTGCGATCGGCCTAGCGGGACGAGAAGCGGCGACAGATACGCAGTATTTT
>TRBD2|16|TRBJ2-4|.|TRBV19
CASRSFSGDGKNIQYF
TGTGCCAGCCGGAGTTTTAGCGGGGACGGCAAAAACATTCAGTACTTC
>.|15|TRBJ1-2|few|TRBV7-2
CASSLSGPGNYGYTF
TGTGCCAGCAGCCTAAGCGGCCCCGGTAACTATGGCTACACCTTC
>TRBD1|13|TRBJ1-6|.|TRBV9
CASSHDRVSPLHF
TGTGCCAGCAGTCACGACAGGGTCTCACCCCTCCACTTT
>.|16|TRBJ1-2|.|TRBV6-5
CASSLNYHLLNYGYTF
TGTGCCAGCAGTTTAAACTATCATCTGCTTAACTATGGCTACACCTTC
>TRBD1|15|TRBJ1-1|once|TRBV6-6
CASSQSGTGNTEAFF
TGTGCCAGCAGCCAGTCCGGGACAGGGAACACTGAAGCTTTCTTT
>TRBD2|16|TRBJ2-3|.|TRBV11-2
CASSLYTSGSPDTQYF
TGTGCCAGCAGCCTATACACTAGCGGGAGCCCAGATACGCAGTATTTT
>.|16|TRBJ2-7|.|TRBV13
CASTNVGGQGAYEQYF
TGTGCCAGCACTAACGTCGGGGGGCAAGGAGCCTACGAGCAGTACTTC
>TRBD2|14|TRBJ2-3|few|TRBV7-9
CASSYGGRADTQYF
TGTGCCAGCAGCTATGGCGGGAGGGCAGATACGCAGTATTTT
>.|14|TRBJ2-3|.|TRBV7-3
CASSKGQAGDTQYF
TGTGCCAGCAGCAAAGGACAGGCGGGGGATACGCAGTATTTT
>TRBD1|15|TRBJ2-5|few|TRBV19
CARLLPGTGGETQYF
TGTGCCAGGCTCCTTCCCGGGACAGGGGGGGAGACCCAGTACTTC
>.|13|TRBJ2-2|.|TRBV28
CASRKQGSGELFF
TGTGCCAGCCGGAAACAGGGATCCGGGGAGCTGTTTTTT
>TRBD1|15|TRBJ2-3|.|TRBV19
CASTPLTGGVDTQYF
TGTGCCAGTACCCCGTTGACAGGGGGCGTAGATACGCAGTATTTT
>TRBD1|18|TRBJ1-5|once|TRBV7-9
CSSSLVPGTGYSNQPQHF
TGTTCCAGCAGCTTAGTACCCGGGACAGGGTATAGCAATCAGCCCCAGCATTTT
>.|16|TRBJ2-5|.|TRBV15
CATGSKGVIREETQYF
TGTGCCACCGGCTCCAAGGGCGTTATCAGGGAAGAGACCCAGTACTTC
>TRBD2|13|TRBJ2-1|.|TRBV7-6
CASSLVLAGEQFF
TGTGCCAGCAGCTTAGTACTAGCGGGAGAGCAGTTCTTC
>TRBD1|14|TRBJ1-1|once|TRBV2
CASRRGQGATEAFF
TGTGCCAGCAGGAGGGGACAGGGGGCCACTGAAGCTTTCTTT
>TRBD2|17|TRBJ2-1|.|TRBV15
CATSRRRGLAGGDEQFF
TGTGCCACCAGCAGAAGAAGGGGACTAGCGGGAGGGGATGAGCAGTTCTTC
>TRBD1|16|TRBJ1-5|.|TRBV19
CASSPLTGQGGQPQHF
TGTGCCAGTAGTCCCCTGACGGGACAGGGGGGTCAGCCCCAGCATTTT
>TRBD1|15|TRBJ1-2|.|TRBV6-1
CASSEARTGLYGYTF
TGTGCCAGCAGTGAAGCTAGGACAGGGCTCTATGGCTACACCTTC
>.|12|TRBJ1-2|.|TRBV4-2
CASSARNYGYTF
TGTGCCAGCAGCGCACGGAACTATGGCTACACCTTC
>TRBD1|13|TRBJ2-7|.|TRBV30
CAWSRDRAYEQYF
TGTGCCTGGAGTCGGGACAGGGCCTACGAGCAGTACTTC